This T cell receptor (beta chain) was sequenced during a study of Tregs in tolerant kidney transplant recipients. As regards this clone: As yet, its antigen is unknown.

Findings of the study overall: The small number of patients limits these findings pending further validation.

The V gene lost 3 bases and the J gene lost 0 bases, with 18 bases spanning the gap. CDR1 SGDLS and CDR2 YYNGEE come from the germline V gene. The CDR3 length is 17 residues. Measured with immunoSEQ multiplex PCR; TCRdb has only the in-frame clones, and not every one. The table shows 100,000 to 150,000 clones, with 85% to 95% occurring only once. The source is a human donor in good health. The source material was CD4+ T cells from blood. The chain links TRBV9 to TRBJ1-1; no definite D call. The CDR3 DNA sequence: TGTGCCAGCAGCGCGCCCTCCCGGGCCGGGATGAACACTGAAGCTTTCTTT. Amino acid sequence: CASSAPSRAGMNTEAFF. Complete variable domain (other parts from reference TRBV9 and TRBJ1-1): DSGVTQTPKHLITATGQRVTLRCSPRSGDLSVYWYQQSLDQGLQFLIQYYNGEERAKGNILERFSAQQFPDLHSELNLSSLELGDSALYFCASSAPSRAGMNTEAFFGQGTRLTVV.